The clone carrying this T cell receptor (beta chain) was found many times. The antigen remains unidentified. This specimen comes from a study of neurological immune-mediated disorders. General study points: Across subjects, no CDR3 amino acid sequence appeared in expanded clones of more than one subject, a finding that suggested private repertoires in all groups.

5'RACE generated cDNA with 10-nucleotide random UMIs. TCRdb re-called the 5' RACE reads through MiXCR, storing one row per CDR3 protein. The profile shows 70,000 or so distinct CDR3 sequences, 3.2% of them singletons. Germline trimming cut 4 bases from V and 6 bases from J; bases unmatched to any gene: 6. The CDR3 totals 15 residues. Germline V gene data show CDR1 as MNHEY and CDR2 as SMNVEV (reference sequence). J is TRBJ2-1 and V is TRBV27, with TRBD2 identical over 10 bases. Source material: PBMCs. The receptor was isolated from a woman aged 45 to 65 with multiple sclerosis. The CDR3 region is CASSSPSGSGNEQFF. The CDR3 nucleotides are TGTGCCAGCAGTTCCCCTAGCGGGAGTGGCAATGAGCAGTTCTTC.